This entry is about one T cell receptor beta chain. This clone's antigen is unknown. The record has no base qualities; no much larger clone is one base away. The germline V end is reduced by 6 bases and the J end by 0 bases; junction bases left unmatched: 4. CDR1 MDHEN and CDR2 SYDVKM were looked up in the germline V gene. There are 16 amino acids in the CDR3, from cysteine to phenylalanine inclusive. The sequence is cut down to CDR3 DNA, 48 bases in frame from base 1. TCR CDR3 regions were amplified from genomic DNA by multiplex PCR using the deep immunoSEQ assay. Genomic DNA extracted from each cell subset was distributed evenly over all wells of several immunoSEQ 96-well plates, and each plate served as one replicate. For sorted subsets, approximately 210 ng of genomic DNA, equivalent to tens of thousands of T cell genomes, went into each replicate PCR. The purified libraries were quantified using a Qubit 3.0 fluorometer, sized with a Bioanalyzer 2100, and then quantified again using the KAPA Library Quantification kit. A separate single-read 150-cycle Illumina NextSeq 550 flow cell was used to sequence each immunoSEQ 96-well plate. In the source study's methods: Because the immunoSEQ output held only junctional sequences and lacked quality scores, the filtering could not match the filtering applied to full-length reads. Sequences were annotated with PyIR, a Python wrapper for IgBLAST v1.9, and V/J genes and CDR3 were assigned using IMGT germline references. Reads were filtered out if the reads had weak V/J assignments (E-value above 1e-6), no CDR3, stop codons, out-of-frame junctions, or ambiguous translated residues. V3J clonotypes were defined by identical inferred V gene, J gene, and CDR3 amino acid sequence. To compute the percentage overlap between repertoires, the number of shared unique clonotypes was divided by the size of the smaller repertoire. Richness of each repertoire was evaluated using RTK rarefaction, the Chao1 estimator, and Recon v2.1 estimates of unobserved clonotypes. OLGA was used to compute generation probabilities for all TCRbeta clonotypes that the gDNA method yielded from four donors. The clones in this table, taken by TCRdb from immuneACCESS, are in-frame only. Not every clone is retained; where verified, under half of the shortfall comes from an unresolved V gene, and the cause of the rest is unknown. Clone size and V and J calls were adopted from that table, with D and trimming inferred from the DNA. Recorded for this sample are approximately 2.5 million clones; 80% to 95% of them occurred a single time. Around 0.4% of the sample is in the top ten clones.

The donors were healthy, HIV-negative adults with no recently reported acute infections or vaccinations. Only Caucasian adults living in Nashville, Tennessee, USA were represented among the donors. Magnetic negative selection was used to enrich CD4+ T cells, after which naive cells were positively selected on CD45RA and the negative fraction became the memory subset. Blood was collected by leukapheresis, and PBMCs were isolated by Ficoll-Histopaque density gradient centrifugation and then cryopreserved in liquid nitrogen vapor phase. Analytical flow cytometry was used to check the purity and quantity of every magnetically sorted T cell population. From each sorted fraction, genomic DNA was isolated and quantified by UV absorbance on a Nanodrop 2000c. The sample is drawn from a study of shared clonotypes between healthy human individuals (dated by TCRdb to about 2020). Some background on the complete study: Three men and a couple of women, aged 18 to 49 years, made up the cohort. For each donor, three plates each were used for CD4 naive and CD4 memory, two plates were used for CD8 naive, and one plate was used for CD8 memory. Blood TCR repertoires of a handful of healthy adults were deeply sequenced to estimate repertoire size and the extent of clonotype sharing between individuals. Libraries were prepared and TCR repertoires were sequenced by different laboratories using diverse techniques, in order to increase sequencing depth and limit assay-specific biases. Between about 0.9 and 10 billion PBMCs per donor were obtained by leukapheresis.

What the research found in general, with its limitations: The genetic and exposure-history diversity represented was limited by the small number of donors. Incomplete sequencing was indicated by rarefaction of sorted-subset datasets, despite the large sequencing depth. Sampling was restricted to blood, and TCR repertoires in tissues likely differ from the TCR repertoires found in blood. Approximately 5% of naive CD4, 3.5% of naive CD8, approximately 2.2% of memory CD4, and about 0.4% of memory CD8 clonotypes were shared across four donors. Pairwise subsampling indicated that sequencing depth was expected to affect the degree of clonotype sharing among donors. Estimated clonotype richness was generally larger for naive than for memory subsets. Compared with non-shared clonotypes, the clonotypes found in all four sorted-subset donors had higher generation probabilities.

The specimen sequenced was naive CD4+ T cells from PBMCs. Interpreted using the paper, the cell subset or site label stands for: CD45RA+ positively selected. Recombination joined TRBV28 with TRBJ2-1, and TRBD2 matches 11 of the central bases. The receptor was derived from a man aged 18 to 29 in good health. Some clones in this sample may be carry-over from other donors' samples. CDR3 region: CASRTSGATSYNEQFF. In nucleotide form, the sequence is TGTGCCAGCAGGACTAGCGGGGCCACCTCCTACAATGAGCAGTTCTTC.